A single sample is the source of the 27 T cell receptor beta chains below, sequenced in a study of blood T cells in healthy people across ages. Primers used in a second PCR of roughly 7 to 12 cycles were a sample-barcoded 5' primer and a J-beta primer mix. TCRdb redid the calling of the 5' RACE reads with MiXCR, one entry per CDR3 protein. The table lists under 2 million distinct CDR3 sequences, about 35% of them singletons. The sample comprised blood. The receptor source for this set is a woman aged 30 to 39 in good health.

This clonotype was counted only a few times. The rearrangement uses TRBV4-1 and TRBJ2-1, with 9 bases that match TRBD1. Germline V gene data show CDR1 as MGHRA and CDR2 as YSYEKL. V shed 7 bases and J 7 bases; nucleotides not matched to a gene: 14. The CDR3 totals 16 residues. This CDR3 reads CASTPTTGGVGNEQFF. The CDR3 coding sequence is TGCGCCAGCACCCCAACCACAGGGGGCGTGGGTAATGAGCAGTTCTTC.

The chain has TRBV20-1 and TRBJ2-3; D gene ambiguous. From germline, CDR1 is DFQATT and CDR2 SNEGSKA (reference sequence). The CDR3 sequence is 13 residues long. V was clipped by 4 bases and J by 4 bases, with 12 bases between them. The CDR3 sequence is CSAKGGRPDTQYF. The CDR3 DNA follows: TGCAGTGCTAAGGGTGGCCGCCCAGATACGCAGTATTTT.

This clonotype was seen only a few times. V gene TRBV29-1 combines with J gene TRBJ2-2; D might be TRBD2 (6 bases). CDR1 and CDR2 from the germline V gene are SQVTM and ANQGSEA. The ends were cut back, 5 bases at V and 3 bases at J, with 13 bases in the middle. The CDR3 loop spans 14 amino acids. The CDR3 is CSVLGLGYTGELFF. The CDR3 nucleotides are TGCAGCGTTCTGGGACTGGGGTACACCGGGGAGCTGTTTTTT.

The J gene is TRBJ1-1, the V gene TRBV5-5; D ambiguous. Germline lookup yields CDR1 SGHKS and CDR2 YYEKEE (reference sequence). The CDR3 extends over 14 amino acids. Trimming removed 3 bases at V and 0 bases at J, with 9 bases between. For the CDR3, the DNA is TGTGCCAGCAGCTCTAAGACTGTGAACACTGAAGCTTTCTTT. Encoded protein: CASSSKTVNTEAFF.

The chain combines TRBV2 with TRBJ2-7; perhaps TRBD1 as D (5 bases). The V gene lost 7 bases and the J gene lost 1 base, with 8 bases spanning the gap. The length of the CDR3 is 12 residues. Germline lookup yields CDR1 SNHLY and CDR2 FYNNEI. CDR3 amino acids: CASTAGSYEQYF. CDR3 nucleotide sequence: TGTGCCAGCACGGCAGGGTCCTACGAGCAGTACTTC.

With regard to this clonotype: Mismatch with germline at one junction end may stem from a read error. This chain joins TRBV9 and TRBJ2-1; 14 bases are shared with TRBD2. From germline, CDR1 is SGDLS and CDR2 YYNGEE. This CDR3 comprises 16 residues. The CDR3 loop is CTSSPGLAGGHNEQFF. The DNA for the CDR3 is TGTACCAGCAGCCCCGGACTAGCGGGAGGTCACAATGAGCAGTTCTTC.

This chain joins TRBV20-1 and TRBJ2-5; D might be TRBD1 (6 bases). V was shortened by 5 bases and J by 1 base, with 11 bases between the two germline ends. CDR1 and CDR2 (germline): DFQATT, SNEGSKA (reference sequence). CDR3 length: 13 residues. The CDR3 region has the DNA TGCAGTGCTGAACAGGGAGTCCAAGAGACCCAGTACTTC. Its protein product is CSAEQGVQETQYF.

This clonotype has more than one count but fewer than ten. The V and J genes are TRBV5-1 and TRBJ2-1; unclear D gene. V was clipped by 0 bases and J by 4 bases, with 8 bases between them. The CDR3 is made up of 14 amino acids. The germline CDR1 and CDR2 sequences are SGHRS and YFSETQ. The CDR3 spells CASSLVPDYNEQFF. In nucleotides, the CDR3 is TGCGCCAGCAGCTTGGTCCCAGATTACAATGAGCAGTTCTTC.

This chain links TRBV7-2 with TRBJ2-3, with 8 nucleotides matching TRBD2. Unmatched junction bases numbered 16, after V lost 5 bases and J lost 3 bases. The CDR3 is 18 amino acids. The germline V gene encodes CDR1 SGHTA and CDR2 FQGNSA. The CDR3 region is CASSLTFGGGIETDTQYF. The CDR3 nucleotides are TGTGCCAGCAGCCTCACGTTTGGCGGGGGGATAGAGACAGATACGCAGTATTTT.

This clonotype has only a few counts. The chain is built from TRBV9 and TRBJ2-6; D is unclear. Trimming removed 1 base from V and 3 bases from J, with 11 bases in between. CDR1 is SGDLS and CDR2 is YYNGEE in the germline V gene. The CDR3 is 16 amino acids. CDR3 protein: CASSVPPGGGANVLTF. In nucleotides, the CDR3 is TGTGCCAGCAGCGTACCACCGGGTGGTGGGGCCAACGTCCTGACTTTC.

Comment on this clonotype: A much larger clone differs by one base, so this may be a read error. The chain employs TRBV4-1 and TRBJ2-3; D unclear. The germline CDR1 and CDR2 sequences are MGHRA and YSYEKL. The CDR3 spans 14 residues. The ends were cut back, 8 bases at V and 3 bases at J, with 15 bases in the middle. The CDR3 reads CASGPAVGTDTQYF. Written as DNA, the CDR3 is TGCGCCAGCGGCCCAGCAGTAGGGACAGATACGCAGTATTTT.

This clonotype showed up just a few times. V and J are TRBV15 and TRBJ2-7, with 9 nucleotides matching TRBD1. The junction had 7 bases not matched to a gene; V was cut back by 6 bases and J by 4 bases. Germline CDR1 and CDR2: LNHNV and YYDKDF (reference sequence). The CDR3 is made up of 14 amino acids. This chain's CDR3 is CATRPGTGFYEQYF. The CDR3 coding sequence is TGTGCCACCAGACCCGGGACAGGGTTTTACGAGCAGTACTTC.

This clonotype was seen a few times. The chain employs TRBV10-2 and TRBJ2-1; 9 nucleotides agree with TRBD1. Germline-derived CDR1 and CDR2 are WSHSY and SAAADI. This CDR3 comprises 12 residues. The junction had 2 bases not matched to a gene; V was cut back by 8 bases and J by 6 bases. The CDR3 spells CASRDRANEQFF. The CDR3 DNA follows: TGCGCCAGCCGGGACAGGGCCAATGAGCAGTTCTTC.

This chain connects TRBV4-1 to TRBJ1-5, with D hard to call. The V end lost 0 bases, the J end lost 5 bases, and 11 bases lay between the germline ends. This CDR3 spans 15 amino acids. Germline V gene lookup returns CDR1 MGHRA and CDR2 YSYEKL. The CDR3 DNA follows: TGCGCCAGCAGCCAAGAGGGGAGGGTCGATCAGCCCCAGCATTTT. Residues: CASSQEGRVDQPQHF.

This clonotype was recorded at least ten times. The chain joins TRBV6-5 to TRBJ2-1; the D gene is possibly TRBD2 (6 bases). The CDR3 consists of 14 residues. Germline V gives CDR1 MNHEY, CDR2 SVGAGI. The V end lost 6 bases, the J end lost 1 base, and 10 bases lay between the germline ends. In nucleotides, the CDR3 is TGTGCCAGCAGCCGGGGACTGTCCTACAATGAGCAGTTCTTC. This gives the protein CASSRGLSYNEQFF.

CDR3 DNA sequence: TGCAGCGCTCATAGCGGGGGGGCCTTTTCCTACAATGAGCAGTTCTTC. Residues: CSAHSGGAFSYNEQFF. This chain joins TRBV20-1 and TRBJ2-1; 11 bases agree with TRBD2. Germline V lookup: CDR1 DFQATT, CDR2 SNEGSKA (reference sequence). This CDR3 comprises 16 residues.

The chain is built from TRBV3-1 and TRBJ1-2, with 10 bases lining up with TRBD1. CDR1 and CDR2 from the germline V gene are LGHDT and YNNKEL (reference sequence). There are 14 residues in the CDR3. Germline trimming cut 3 bases from V and 10 bases from J; bases unmatched to any gene: 8. The CDR3 nucleotides are TGTGCCAGCAGCCAGGAGGGGGGACAGGGGTTCTACACCTTC. Its protein product is CASSQEGGQGFYTF.

There are a few counts of this clonotype. This rearrangement joins TRBV4-2 to TRBJ2-4; 11 nucleotides align to TRBD2. The germline CDR1 and CDR2 sequences are LGHNA and YNFKEQ. The V gene end was trimmed by 5 bases and the J gene end by 6 bases; junction bases not matched to a gene: 3. The CDR3 length is 14 residues. The DNA of the CDR3 is TGTGCCAGCAGCTCGGGACTAGCGGTAAACATTCAGTACTTC. It yields the protein CASSSGLAVNIQYF.

The genes are TRBV5-8 and TRBJ2-4; 8 bases agree with TRBD2. Germline values: CDR1 SGHTS, CDR2 YDEGEE. This CDR3 spans 17 amino acids. J was trimmed by 8 bases and V by 3 bases; bases with no gene match: 16. CDR3 sequence (DNA): TGTGCCAGCAGCTCGGGGCGGGGGGCTAGCGAGTATTACATTCAGTACTTC. It yields the protein CASSSGRGASEYYIQYF.

The chain joins TRBV2 to TRBJ2-3; 7 bases are a match to TRBD2. The CDR3 covers 16 residues. V dropped 9 bases and J dropped 0; count of bases not matched to a gene: 12. Germline CDR1 is SNHLY and CDR2 is FYNNEI. CDR3 amino acids: CASLFQLARSTDTQYF. Written as DNA, the CDR3 is TGTGCCAGTCTTTTCCAACTAGCGCGGAGCACAGATACGCAGTATTTT.

This rearrangement joins TRBV9 to TRBJ1-6; D is possibly TRBD1 (5 bases). The germline V gene has CDR1 SGDLS and CDR2 YYNGEE. The CDR3 sequence is 14 residues long. V lost 0 bases to trimming and J lost 7 bases, with 8 bases between them. CDR3 region: CASSVGGENSPLHF. In DNA, the CDR3 is TGTGCCAGCAGCGTAGGGGGCGAGAATTCACCCCTCCACTTT.

This clonotype has only a few counts. The chain is built from TRBV7-9 and TRBJ2-5, with D possibly matching TRBD1 (6 bases). The last part of the DNA fits TRBJ2-7 better; the J call may be wrong. The germline CDR1 and CDR2 sequences are SEHNR and FQNEAQ (reference sequence). This CDR3 has 14 residues. For the CDR3, the DNA is TGTGCCAGCAGCCAGGGACATTGGGACTACGAGCAGTACTTC. It is translated as CASSQGHWDYEQYF.

The chain combines TRBV18 with TRBJ1-1, with a tentative D call TRBD1 (6 bases). The V gene lost 0 bases and the J gene lost 5 bases, with 10 bases spanning the gap. Germline V gene data show CDR1 as KGHSH and CDR2 as LQKENI. The CDR3 totals 14 residues. Here the CDR3 reads CASSPPNRETEAFF. The CDR3 region has the DNA TGTGCCAGCTCACCACCAAACAGGGAAACTGAAGCTTTCTTT.

The rearrangement uses TRBV2 and TRBJ2-3; D unresolved. The ends were cut back, 3 bases at V and 5 bases at J, with 12 bases in the middle. In germline, CDR1 is SNHLY, CDR2 FYNNEI. This CDR3 region has 14 residues. CDR3: CASSDNLVGDTQYF. The DNA of the CDR3 is TGTGCCAGCAGTGATAATTTGGTAGGAGATACGCAGTATTTT.

V usage is TRBV20-1 and J usage is TRBJ1-5; 9 positions agree with TRBD1. J lost 0 bases, V lost 6 bases, and 6 bases had no gene match. CDR3 length: 15 amino acids. Germline CDR1 is DFQATT and CDR2 is SNEGSKA (reference sequence). The DNA of the CDR3 is TGCAGTGCCAACCGACAGGGGGGTAGCAATCAGCCCCAGCATTTT. It encodes CSANRQGGSNQPQHF.

The CDR3 DNA is TGTGCCAGCAGCAGACAGGGGGCTTACACTGAAGCTTTCTTT. It translates to CASSRQGAYTEAFF. The chain is built from TRBV14 and TRBJ1-1; 10 nucleotides agree with TRBD1. The CDR3 consists of 14 residues. Trimming cost V 5 bases and J 3 bases; bases outside gene matches: 3. CDR1 is SGHDN and CDR2 is FVKESK in the germline V gene.

This clonotype showed up many times. CDR3 residues: CASSYSRTPGETQYF. In DNA form, the CDR3 reads TGTGCCAGCAGTTACTCAAGGACCCCGGGGGAGACCCAGTACTTC. This sequence joins TRBV6-6 and TRBJ2-5, with D possibly TRBD2 on 5 matching bases. There are 15 residues in the CDR3. The germline V gene encodes CDR1 MNHNY and CDR2 SVGAGI (reference sequence). With 0 bases removed from V and 5 bases from J, the gap between germline ends came to 13 bases.